This is a list of T cell receptor beta chains from one sample in a study of control samples from healthy donors and cancer patients. The assay was immunoSEQ multiplex PCR, and TCRdb's table has in-frame clones only and misses some. This sample has 150,000 to 200,000 clones, with around 90% found just once. Sequencing was done on a sample of blood. Source of these receptors: a woman aged 45-65 years in good health. Both conserved end residues are part of each CDR3. A D gene is named only where the DNA matches it firmly. Size is omitted from some rows. Given values are once, few, many or a class for expanded clones.

V: TRBV28; D: TRBD1; J: TRBJ1-1; size: -; DNA: TGTGCCAGCCTCATCCCTTTGGGGACAGGGAACACTGAAGCTTTCTTT; CDR3: CASLIPLGTGNTEAFF
V: TRBV28; D: -; J: TRBJ1-5; size: -; DNA: TGTGCCAGCAGTTCGATCGAGGGGGTATATAGCAATCAGCCCCAGCATTTT; CDR3: CASSSIEGVYSNQPQHF
V: TRBV28; D: TRBD1; J: TRBJ1-4; size: -; DNA: TGTGCCAGCAGTAAAACCCACAGGGGGCCTTTTGAAAAACTGTTTTTT; CDR3: CASSKTHRGPFEKLFF
V: TRBV2; D: -; J: TRBJ2-2; size: -; DNA: TGTGCCAGCAGTTTACCGGGACTCCCGGGGACCGGGGAGCTGTTTTTT; CDR3: CASSLPGLPGTGELFF
V: TRBV7-3; D: -; J: TRBJ1-5; size: -; DNA: TGTGCCAGCAGCTTAGTACCGGGAAGCAATCAGCCCCAGCATTTT; CDR3: CASSLVPGSNQPQHF
V: TRBV2; D: -; J: TRBJ2-5; size: -; DNA: TGTGCCAGCAGTGCAAGGGCGGGGGAGACCCAGTACTTC; CDR3: CASSARAGETQYF
V: TRBV6-6; D: -; J: TRBJ1-1; size: -; DNA: TGTGCCAGCAGCCCTGGGCGACGAACGGCTGAAGCTTTCTTT; CDR3: CASSPGRRTAEAFF
V: TRBV9; D: -; J: TRBJ2-5; size: -; DNA: TGTGCCAGCAGCGTAAACTTAAAAGAGACCCAGTACTTC; CDR3: CASSVNLKETQYF
V: TRBV5-6; D: -; J: TRBJ2-1; size: -; DNA: TGTGCCAGCAGCTCGTTGGGTGATTACAATGAGCAGTTCTTC; CDR3: CASSSLGDYNEQFF
V: TRBV14; D: TRBD1; J: TRBJ1-6; size: -; DNA: TGTGCCAGCAGCCAAGAGGGGACAGGGAGTTCACCCCTCCACTTT; CDR3: CASSQEGTGSSPLHF
V: TRBV9; D: -; J: TRBJ2-2; size: -; DNA: TGTGCCAGCAGCCCAAACACCGGGGAGCTGTTTTTT; CDR3: CASSPNTGELFF
V: TRBV18; D: -; J: TRBJ1-3; size: -; DNA: TGTGCCAGCTCTAACAAGGGGCGTGGAAACACCATATATTTT; CDR3: CASSNKGRGNTIYF
V: TRBV15; D: -; J: TRBJ1-2; size: -; DNA: TGTGCCACCAGCAGAGACAGGGACTATGGCTACACCTTC; CDR3: CATSRDRDYGYTF
V: TRBV20-1; D: TRBD2; J: TRBJ2-1; size: -; DNA: TGCAGTGCTAGTCGGGCGGGAGTAAACAATGAGCAGTTCTTC; CDR3: CSASRAGVNNEQFF
V: TRBV9; D: TRBD2; J: TRBJ2-7; size: -; DNA: TGTGCCAGCAGCCCTCGACTAGCGGGGACCTACGAGCAGTACTTC; CDR3: CASSPRLAGTYEQYF
V: TRBV29-1; D: -; J: TRBJ2-2; size: -; DNA: TGCAGCGTTGAACAGGGGACCGGGGAGCTGTTTTTT; CDR3: CSVEQGTGELFF
V: TRBV5-1; D: TRBD2; J: TRBJ2-5; size: -; DNA: TGCGCCAGCAGTTGGGGACGGACTAGCGGGGGGCAACAAGAGACCCAGTACTTC; CDR3: CASSWGRTSGGQQETQYF
V: TRBV14; D: -; J: TRBJ1-1; size: -; DNA: TGTGCCAGCAGCCCATTTAAGGGGATGGCTTTCTTT; CDR3: CASSPFKGMAFF
V: TRBV7-9; D: TRBD1; J: TRBJ1-1; size: -; DNA: TGTGCCAGCAGCCGCCGAGGACAGGGGAACATGAACACTGAAGCTTTCTTT; CDR3: CASSRRGQGNMNTEAFF
V: TRBV7-2; D: -; J: TRBJ2-7; size: -; DNA: TGTGCCAGCAGCCCAGGAGGTCGCGGACAGTACTTC; CDR3: CASSPGGRGQYF
V: TRBV15; D: -; J: TRBJ1-5; size: -; DNA: TGTGCCACCAGCAGACAGGGAGATTCTCAGCCCCAGCATTTT; CDR3: CATSRQGDSQPQHF
V: TRBV11-2; D: TRBD2; J: TRBJ2-7; size: -; DNA: TGTGCCAGCAGCTTAGGTCTAGCGGGAGAGCAGTACTTC; CDR3: CASSLGLAGEQYF
V: TRBV6-4; D: -; J: TRBJ2-3; size: once; DNA: TGTGCCAGCAGCCCACGGGGGGCGAGCACAGATACGCAGTATTTT; CDR3: CASSPRGASTDTQYF
V: TRBV12-5; D: TRBD1; J: TRBJ1-5; size: -; DNA: TGTGCTAGTACAGGGGCCCTCAATCAGCCCCAGCATTTT; CDR3: CASTGALNQPQHF
V: TRBV6-5; D: -; J: TRBJ2-5; size: -; DNA: TGTGCCAGCAACCTTGACCCCTACTATTGGGAGACCCAGTACTTC; CDR3: CASNLDPYYWETQYF
V: TRBV30; D: -; J: TRBJ2-7; size: -; DNA: TGTGCCTGGAGTGTAGGCCGGGCCTACGAGCAGTACTTC; CDR3: CAWSVGRAYEQYF
V: TRBV5-1; D: TRBD1; J: TRBJ1-4; size: -; DNA: TGCGCCAGCAGCTCAACCCGGGACAGGGGAAGGTTCGAAAAACTGTTTTTT; CDR3: CASSSTRDRGRFEKLFF
V: TRBV10-3; D: -; J: TRBJ1-1; size: -; DNA: TGTGCCATCAGTGAGGGAAGGACTGAAGCTTTCTTT; CDR3: CAISEGRTEAFF
V: TRBV7-8; D: TRBD2; J: TRBJ2-7; size: once; DNA: TGTGCCAGCAGCTGGGAGGGCTCCTACGAGCAGTACTTC; CDR3: CASSWEGSYEQYF
V: TRBV3-1/TRBV3-2; D: TRBD2; J: TRBJ2-7; size: -; DNA: TGTGCCAGCAGCCAAGATGCGGGGGGGATATACGAGCAGTACTTC; CDR3: CASSQDAGGIYEQYF
V: TRBV28; D: -; J: TRBJ2-2; size: -; DNA: TGTGCCAGCACTGACAGGCGTAACACCGGGGAGCTGTTTTTT; CDR3: CASTDRRNTGELFF
V: TRBV7-2; D: -; J: TRBJ1-5; size: -; DNA: TGTGCCAGCAGCCCGGACAGCTTCAATCAGCCCCAGCATTTT; CDR3: CASSPDSFNQPQHF
V: TRBV5-1; D: -; J: TRBJ2-7; size: -; DNA: TGCGCCAGCAGCCGGGGCCACGAGCAGTACTTC; CDR3: CASSRGHEQYF
V: TRBV3-1/TRBV3-2; D: -; J: TRBJ2-4; size: -; DNA: TGTGCCAGCGCCCCTTCCAGCGCGGGTTACAAAAACATTCAGTACTTC; CDR3: CASAPSSAGYKNIQYF
V: TRBV6-5; D: -; J: TRBJ1-3; size: -; DNA: TGTGCCAGCAGTTACTCACCGGAGTTGGGGGGAAACACCATATATTTT; CDR3: CASSYSPELGGNTIYF
V: TRBV19; D: -; J: TRBJ1-5; size: once; DNA: TGTGCCAGTAGTATAGATGCACAGGGAATGTGGCCCCAGCATTTT; CDR3: CASSIDAQGMWPQHF